The 18 T cell receptor beta chains listed next were all sequenced from one sample in a study of PD-1 blockade in classical Hodgkin lymphoma. Every patient had relapsed following autologous stem cell transplantation, and cohorts differed in brentuximab vedotin exposure. Repertoires were generated with immunoSEQ multiplex PCR, while TCRdb's copy carries only in-frame clones and drops some. The data show about 43,000 clones, roughly 73% seen once. Sequencing was performed on peripheral blood mononuclear cells (PBMCs), taken at baseline. Receptor source: a human donor with classical Hodgkin lymphoma.

This clone was detected only a few times. The chain has TRBV5-5 and TRBJ1-2; weak D call: TRBD1 (6 bases). The CDR3 loop spans 14 amino acids. Trimming cost V 0 bases and J 8 bases, with 14 bases left between them. From germline, CDR1 is SGHKS and CDR2 YYEKEE (reference sequence). CDR3 bases: TGTGCCAGCAGCTTGGAGGTGGGGACACGAGGCTACACCTTC. Its protein product is CASSLEVGTRGYTF.

The chain has TRBV7-9 and TRBJ1-2, with D perhaps matching TRBD1 (6 bases). The ends were cut back, 2 bases at V and 4 bases at J, with 17 bases in the middle. There are 16 residues in the CDR3. Germline V gene lookup returns CDR1 SEHNR and CDR2 FQNEAQ (reference sequence). CDR3 region: CASSLPKYRVSYGYTF. The CDR3 region has the DNA TGTGCCAGCAGCTTACCCAAATACAGGGTCAGCTATGGCTACACCTTC.

The V call is TRBV5-1, the J call TRBJ2-7, with D unclear. V was cut by 0 bases and J by 0 bases, with 7 bases left in between. The CDR3 length is 14 residues. In germline, CDR1 is SGHRS, CDR2 YFSETQ. This CDR3 reads CASSLGSLSYEQYF. The CDR3 DNA is TGCGCCAGCAGCTTGGGCAGCCTCTCCTACGAGCAGTACTTC.

The chain has TRBV5-4 and TRBJ2-5, with D tentatively TRBD2 (6 bases). Trimming removed 4 bases from V and 5 bases from J, with 15 bases in between. CDR1 SGHNT and CDR2 YYREEE come from the germline V gene (reference sequence). This CDR3 is built from 14 residues. Written as DNA, the CDR3 is TGTGCCAGCAGCCCACCGGGAGCAGGGGAGACCCAGTACTTC. It encodes CASSPPGAGETQYF. Using reference TRBV5-4 and TRBJ2-5 for the parts outside the CDR3, the full variable domain is ETGVTQSPTHLIKTRGQQVTLRCSSQSGHNTVSWYQQALGQGPQFIFQYYREEENGRGNFPPRFSGLQFPNYSSELNVNALELDDSALYLCASSPPGAGETQYFGPGTRLLVL.

The chain couples TRBV28 to TRBJ2-5; 15 bases agree with TRBD2. J was trimmed by 5 bases and V by 2 bases; bases with no gene match: 6. CDR1 is MDHEN and CDR2 is SYDVKM in the germline V gene. The CDR3 extends over 17 amino acids. This CDR3 is CASSLGLAGGQGETQYF. As DNA, the CDR3 is TGTGCCAGCAGTTTAGGACTAGCGGGGGGGCAGGGGGAGACCCAGTACTTC.

The chain combines TRBV7-2 with TRBJ2-7; D might be TRBD2 (6 bases). Between the trimmed V and J ends, which lost 2 bases and 3 bases, there was a span of 14 bases. The CDR3 has 15 residues. CDR1 is SGHTA, CDR2 FQGNSA, per germline. This chain's CDR3 is CASSLSTWGVYEQYF. CDR3 coding DNA: TGTGCCAGCAGCTTAAGTACTTGGGGGGTCTACGAGCAGTACTTC.

This clone was seen just once. The rearrangement links TRBV19 to TRBJ1-4, with D unclear. This CDR3 is built from 15 residues. Per the germline V gene, CDR1 is LNHDA and CDR2 is SQIVND (reference sequence). Deletions cut 5 bases from V and 0 bases from J, with 10 bases between. For the CDR3, the DNA is TGTGCCAGTAGTTCAGGCTCCGCAACTAATGAAAAACTGTTTTTT. Its translation is CASSSGSATNEKLFF. Full variable domain (outside the CDR3, taken from reference TRBV19 and TRBJ1-4): DGGITQSPKYLFRKEGQNVTLSCEQNLNHDAMYWYRQDPGQGLRLIYYSQIVNDFQKGDIAEGYSVSREKKESFPLTVTSAQKNPTAFYLCASSSGSATNEKLFFGSGTQLSVL.

The chain employs TRBV28 and TRBJ2-5; D might be TRBD2 (6 bases). CDR1 is MDHEN and CDR2 is SYDVKM in the germline V gene. The CDR3 has 12 residues. V was shortened by 7 bases and J by 5 bases, with 11 bases between the two germline ends. The CDR3 DNA follows: TGTGCCAGCACCGGGGGTTGGGAGACCCAGTACTTC. Its protein is CASTGGWETQYF. The entire variable domain, with the rest obtained from reference TRBV28 and TRBJ2-5, is as follows: DVKVTQSSRYLVKRTGEKVFLECVQDMDHENMFWYRQDPGLGLRLIYFSYDVKMKEKGDIPEGYSVSREKKERFSLILESASTNQTSMYLCASTGGWETQYFGPGTRLLVL.

The rearrangement joins TRBV2 to TRBJ2-2, with D hard to call. The V and J ends lost 8 bases and 3 bases respectively, with 7 bases between them. Germline loops: CDR1 SNHLY, CDR2 FYNNEI. This CDR3 spans 12 amino acids. The CDR3 DNA follows: TGTGCCAGCTCTGAAGACACCGGGGAGCTGTTTTTT. Amino acids: CASSEDTGELFF.

V gene TRBV6-6 combines with J gene TRBJ2-7, with 8 bases lining up with TRBD2. CDR3 size: 14 residues. CDR1 is MNHNY, CDR2 SVGAGI, per germline (reference sequence). Unmatched junction bases numbered 7, after V lost 6 bases and J lost 3 bases. The CDR3 loop is CASRRDGTSYEQYF. The CDR3 DNA sequence: TGTGCCAGCAGGCGTGACGGGACTAGCTACGAGCAGTACTTC.

This clone appeared a single time. The chain links TRBV9 to TRBJ2-1; 7 bases are a match to TRBD1. Trimming at V came to 3 bases and at J to 4 bases, leaving 7 bases not matched to a gene. Germline values: CDR1 SGDLS, CDR2 YYNGEE. This CDR3 has 15 amino acids. CDR3 region: CASSARGQEYNEQFF. The CDR3 DNA is TGTGCCAGCAGCGCAAGAGGACAGGAATACAATGAGCAGTTCTTC.

The J gene is TRBJ2-5, the V gene TRBV28; unclear D gene. V shed 1 base and J shed 5 bases, with 8 bases lying between them. The CDR3 length is 13 residues. Per the germline V gene, CDR1 is MDHEN and CDR2 is SYDVKM. CDR3 in DNA: TGTGCCAGCAGTTTATCCATGAGGGAGACCCAGTACTTC. Residues: CASSLSMRETQYF.

The gene calls are TRBV14 and TRBJ2-1, with 7 bases identical to TRBD1. The CDR3 is 16 residues long. The J segment lost 4 bases and the V segment lost 4 bases, leaving 10 bases of the junction unmatched. Per germline, CDR1 SGHDN and CDR2 FVKESK. CDR3: CASSPRGDRVYNEQFF. As DNA, the CDR3 is TGTGCCAGCAGCCCTCGGGGAGACAGGGTTTACAATGAGCAGTTCTTC.

This clone was counted once. J is TRBJ1-2 and V is TRBV19; D remains unclear. Germline V gives CDR1 LNHDA, CDR2 SQIVND (reference sequence). Trimming removed 4 bases from V and 0 bases from J, with 9 bases in between. The CDR3 extends over 14 amino acids. Written as DNA, the CDR3 is TGTGCCAGTAGTACCCAGGTGACTAACTATGGCTACACCTTC. Translated, it gives CASSTQVTNYGYTF.

V and J are TRBV6-1 and TRBJ1-5, with 7 bases identical to TRBD1. Unmatched junction bases numbered 6, after V lost 6 bases and J lost 7 bases. This CDR3 is 13 amino acids long. Per the germline V gene, CDR1 is MNHNS and CDR2 is SASEGT. The CDR3 nucleotides are TGTGCCAGCAGCCTGGGACAGCTACAGCCCCAGCATTTT. It codes for CASSLGQLQPQHF.

This clone was seen more than once but under ten times. The rearrangement links TRBV5-1 to TRBJ2-2, with TRBD1 matching 7 bases. With V trimmed by 0 bases and J by 1 base, 0 bases remained unmatched. The CDR3 is made up of 15 amino acids. CDR1 SGHRS and CDR2 YFSETQ come from the germline V gene. CDR3 region: CASSLGQGNTGELFF. The CDR3 bases are TGCGCCAGCAGCTTGGGACAGGGGAACACCGGGGAGCTGTTTTTT. Full variable domain (missing parts from reference TRBV5-1 and TRBJ2-2): KAGVTQTPRYLIKTRGQQVTLSCSPISGHRSVSWYQQTPGQGLQFLFEYFSETQRNKGNFPGRFSGRQFSNSRSEMNVSTLELGDSALYLCASSLGQGNTGELFFGEGSRLTVL.

V is TRBV4-1 and J is TRBJ2-1; TRBD2 agrees at 11 bases. Looked up from germline, CDR1 is MGHRA and CDR2 is YSYEKL. Unmatched junction bases numbered 4, after V lost 0 bases and J lost 6 bases. This CDR3 has 16 amino acids. The CDR3 loop reads CASSQDSGRASNEQFF. DNA of the CDR3: TGCGCCAGCAGCCAAGATAGCGGGAGGGCCTCCAATGAGCAGTTCTTC.

Worth noting for this clone: Other DNA sequences from this sample encode an identical CDR3 as well. This chain connects TRBV9 to TRBJ1-1; 8 nucleotides line up with TRBD1. This CDR3 has 15 residues. The germline CDR1 and CDR2 sequences are SGDLS and YYNGEE. J lost 3 bases, V lost 0 bases, and 4 bases had no gene match. The CDR3 sequence: CASSVEAGGDTEAFF. The CDR3 DNA sequence: TGTGCCAGCAGCGTAGAGGCAGGGGGCGACACTGAAGCTTTCTTT.